These T cell receptor beta chains were read from a single sample in a study of cytomegalovirus exposure and HLA in healthy donors. This table comes from immunoSEQ multiplex PCR, and its TCRdb copy is limited to in-frame clones, with some not included. The table has 160,000 or so clones, around 82% seen once. Sequencing was performed on PBMCs. Source of these receptors: a woman between 50 and 59 years old in good health and CMV-seropositive. The CDR3 runs from the conserved cysteine through the conserved F or W. D genes are given only for firm matches. Size tells how often a clone was seen (once, few, many) or the class of an expanded clone, and some rows leave it out.

clone_size	j_call	cdr3_length	v_call	d_call	cdr3_aa	cdr3_nt
.	TRBJ1-1	16	TRBV7-9	.	CASSLGLGTPNTEAFF	TGTGCCAGCAGCTTAGGTCTGGGGACACCCAACACTGAAGCTTTCTTT
once	TRBJ2-1	17	TRBV23-1	.	CASSQSGAPPPYNEQFF	TGCGCCAGCAGTCAATCGGGGGCGCCCCCCCCTTACAATGAGCAGTTCTTC
.	TRBJ2-2	15	TRBV6-1	TRBD1	CASSSQGAVTGELFF	TGTGCCAGCAGTTCTCAGGGGGCAGTGACCGGGGAGCTGTTTTTT
.	TRBJ2-1	11	TRBV20-1	.	CSASPQASWVF	TGCAGTGCTAGCCCCCAGGCCAGCTGGGTCTTC
.	TRBJ2-7	13	TRBV27	.	CASSSGQFYEQYF	TGTGCCAGCAGTTCGGGACAATTCTACGAGCAGTACTTC
.	TRBJ2-3	21	TRBV6-1	TRBD2	CASSEYPMGLAGGRPTDTQYF	TGTGCCAGCAGTGAATACCCGATGGGACTAGCGGGGGGCCGTCCTACAGATACGCAGTATTTT
.	TRBJ1-1	13	TRBV9	.	CASSGKGRGIAFF	TGTGCCAGCAGTGGGAAAGGACGGGGGATTGCTTTCTTT
.	TRBJ1-6	13	TRBV2	.	CASSYITGSPLHF	TGTGCCAGCAGCTATATCACAGGGTCACCCCTCCACTTT
.	TRBJ1-5	14	TRBV2	TRBD1	CASSRGTDNQPQHF	TGTGCCAGCAGTCGGGGGACAGACAATCAGCCCCAGCATTTT
.	TRBJ2-2	17	TRBV2	TRBD2	CASSGASGGAYTGELFF	TGTGCCAGCAGTGGGGCTAGCGGGGGGGCCTACACCGGGGAGCTGTTTTTT
.	TRBJ1-5	13	TRBV5-4	.	CASSWGVNQPQHF	TGTGCCAGCAGCTGGGGGGTCAATCAGCCCCAGCATTTT